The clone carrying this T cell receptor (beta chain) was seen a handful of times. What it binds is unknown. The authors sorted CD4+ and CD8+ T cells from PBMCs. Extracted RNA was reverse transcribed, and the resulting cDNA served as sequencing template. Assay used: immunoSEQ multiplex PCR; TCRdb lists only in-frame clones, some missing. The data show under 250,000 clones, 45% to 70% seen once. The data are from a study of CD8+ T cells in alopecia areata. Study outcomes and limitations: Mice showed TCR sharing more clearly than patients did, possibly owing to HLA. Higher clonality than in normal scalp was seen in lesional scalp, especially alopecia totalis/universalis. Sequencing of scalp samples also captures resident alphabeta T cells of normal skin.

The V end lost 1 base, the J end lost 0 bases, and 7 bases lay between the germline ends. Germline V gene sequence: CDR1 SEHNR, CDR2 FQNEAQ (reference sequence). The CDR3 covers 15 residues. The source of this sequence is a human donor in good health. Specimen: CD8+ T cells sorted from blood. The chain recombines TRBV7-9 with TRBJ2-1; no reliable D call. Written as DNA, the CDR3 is TGTGCCAGCAGCTTAGGCAACAGCTCCTACAATGAGCAGTTCTTC. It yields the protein CASSLGNSSYNEQFF.